This T cell receptor beta chain was documented in a study of CD8 T cells in ankylosing spondylitis. Using its own MiXCR run on the 5' RACE reads, TCRdb lists one record per CDR3 protein. The repertoire holds about 540,000 distinct CDR3 sequences, with approximately 11% as singletons. This clonotype was seen many times. Its target is not known. Germline V gives CDR1 LGHDT, CDR2 YNNKEL (reference sequence). Trimming pared 1 base from V and 6 bases from J, leaving 11 bases between. This CDR3 spans 14 amino acids. The study's findings and limits: CD8+ by phenotype, disease-linked clones were relatively rare in peripheral blood. There was a TCR beta motif, made of several highly homologous variants, that appeared characteristic of ankylosing spondylitis blood.

The J gene is TRBJ2-3, the V gene TRBV3-1; a weak D match, TRBD1 (6 bases). Sequencing was done on a sample of blood, either unsorted or a sorted T cell fraction (not recorded which). The sequence was obtained from a male donor with ankylosing spondylitis. CDR3 residues: CASSQVGAEDTQYF. In nucleotides, the CDR3 is TGTGCCAGCAGCCAAGTGGGGGCGGAGGATACGCAGTATTTT.